A single sample is the source of the 31 T cell receptor beta chains below, sequenced in a study of cytotoxic CD8 clonotypes in ibrutinib-treated CLL. This table comes from immunoSEQ multiplex PCR, and its TCRdb copy is limited to in-frame clones, with some not included. The data contain approximately 70,000 clones, around 80% of them singletons. The sequencing used PBMCs, collected at disease progression, from a patient treated with ibrutinib. Every receptor here comes from a human donor with chronic lymphocytic leukemia.

The CDR3 DNA reads as TGTGCCAGCAGCACCCCTTGGGGGAGCTCCTACAATGAGCAGTTCTTC. Protein sequence: CASSTPWGSSYNEQFF. The chain carries TRBV5-4 and TRBJ2-1, with D perhaps given as TRBD1 or TRBD2 (5 bases each). Looked up from germline, CDR1 is SGHNT and CDR2 is YYREEE (reference sequence). Trimming stripped 4 bases from V and 0 bases from J, with 14 bases between. This CDR3 is built from 16 residues. Complete variable domain (other parts from reference TRBV5-4 and TRBJ2-1): ETGVTQSPTHLIKTRGQQVTLRCSSQSGHNTVSWYQQALGQGPQFIFQYYREEENGRGNFPPRFSGLQFPNYSSELNVNALELDDSALYLCASSTPWGSSYNEQFFGPGTRLTVL.

The chain links TRBV4-1 to TRBJ2-1; a possible D gene is TRBD2 (5 bases). Germline V gene lookup returns CDR1 MGHRA and CDR2 YSYEKL. Between the trimmed V and J ends, which lost 5 bases and 5 bases, there was a span of 10 bases. This CDR3 has 13 amino acids. The CDR3 nucleotides are TGCGCCAGCAGCGCGATCGGGGACAATGAGCAGTTCTTC. This translates into CASSAIGDNEQFF.

J is TRBJ2-3 and V is TRBV7-3, with unresolved D. This CDR3 has 15 amino acids. Germline V lookup: CDR1 SGHTA, CDR2 FQGTGA. Trimming stripped 7 bases from V and 4 bases from J, with 18 bases between. The CDR3 here is CASTPFGFSADTQYF. The CDR3 DNA reads TGTGCCAGCACCCCTTTTGGGTTTTCGGCAGATACGCAGTATTTT.

This clone was detected once. The chain employs TRBV5-1 and TRBJ2-1; the match to TRBD2 covers 9 bases. The CDR3 sequence is 14 residues long. Germline CDR1 reads SGHRS; CDR2 reads YFSETQ. V lost 5 bases and J lost 6; bases outside the gene matches: 6. The CDR3 nucleotides are TGCGCCAGCAGAAGTAGCGGGGGTTCCAATGAGCAGTTCTTC. This sequence encodes CASRSSGGSNEQFF.

This rearrangement joins TRBV11-3 to TRBJ2-1; D is perhaps TRBD1 (6 bases). The CDR3 is 16 amino acids. The germline V gene has CDR1 SGHNT and CDR2 YENEEA. Trimming left V 1 base short and J 5 bases short, with 15 bases between. The CDR3 loop reads CASSLVRDIADNEQFF. CDR3 sequence (DNA): TGTGCCAGCAGCTTAGTCCGGGACATCGCAGACAATGAGCAGTTCTTC. Full variable domain (missing parts from reference TRBV11-3 and TRBJ2-1): EAGVVQSPRYKIIEKKQPVAFWCNPISGHNTLYWYLQNLGQGPELLIRYENEEAVDDSQLPKDRFSAERLKGVDSTLKIQPAELGDSAVYLCASSLVRDIADNEQFFGPGTRLTVL.

The rearrangement links TRBV5-6 to TRBJ2-1; D remains unclear. The CDR3 covers 15 residues. The germline V and J ends were trimmed by 0 bases and 0 bases, with 7 bases remaining between them. Germline V gene lookup returns CDR1 SGHDT and CDR2 YYEEEE. The DNA of the CDR3 is TGTGCCAGCAGCTTGGGATCGGGCTCCTACAATGAGCAGTTCTTC. Its translation: CASSLGSGSYNEQFF.

The rearrangement links TRBV18 to TRBJ1-2; no clear D gene. This CDR3 is 14 amino acids long. Trimming shortened V by 2 bases and J by 7 bases, and 14 bases separated the two germline ends. CDR1 KGHSH and CDR2 LQKENI come from the germline V gene. In DNA form, the CDR3 reads TGTGCCAGCTCACCAGACTACAGTGTACGTGGCTACACCTTC. Translation gives CASSPDYSVRGYTF.

V and J are TRBV5-1 and TRBJ1-5; D might be TRBD1 (5 bases). CDR1 is SGHRS, CDR2 YFSETQ, per germline. CDR3 length equals 14 residues. Trimming removed 7 bases at V and 3 bases at J, with 14 bases between. The CDR3 DNA is TGCGCCAGCTCGTTGGGGGTAATCAATCAGCCCCAGCATTTT. This encodes CASSLGVINQPQHF.

The rearrangement joins TRBV6-1 to TRBJ1-5; D gene unclear. CDR1 and CDR2 (germline): MNHNS, SASEGT. This CDR3 has 14 amino acids. V was pared by 1 base and J by 4 bases, with 8 bases between. CDR3 sequence reads: CASSEGQLNQPQHF. In DNA, the CDR3 is TGTGCCAGCAGTGAAGGACAACTTAATCAGCCCCAGCATTTT.

The rearrangement links TRBV7-9 to TRBJ1-5; the D gene is possibly TRBD1 (5 bases). The ends were cut back, 2 bases at V and 2 bases at J, with 10 bases in the middle. Germline loops: CDR1 SEHNR, CDR2 FQNEAQ (reference sequence). The CDR3 length is 15 residues. CDR3 sequence (DNA): TGTGCCAGCAGCTTAATGGGGCTTGGCAATCAGCCCCAGCATTTT. Its protein is CASSLMGLGNQPQHF.

The V call is TRBV11-2, the J call TRBJ2-2; tentatively, D is TRBD2 (6 bases). The CDR3 loop spans 15 amino acids. With 3 bases removed from V and 4 bases from J, the gap between germline ends came to 12 bases. Germline V gene data show CDR1 as SGHAT and CDR2 as FQNNGV. The CDR3 nucleotides read TGTGCCAGCAGCTTCGGCGGGACGGTCACCGGGGAGCTGTTTTTT. Residues: CASSFGGTVTGELFF. Supplemented by reference TRBV11-2 and TRBJ2-2, the full variable domain reads EAGVAQSPRYKIIEKRQSVAFWCNPISGHATLYWYQQILGQGPKLLIQFQNNGVVDDSQLPKDRFSAERLKGVDSTLKIQPAKLEDSAVYLCASSFGGTVTGELFFGEGSRLTVL.

The chain carries TRBV19 and TRBJ1-4, with D unclear. The CDR3 extends over 17 amino acids. Trimming took 7 bases from V and 7 from J, leaving 25 bases between them. Germline V gene data show CDR1 as LNHDA and CDR2 as SQIVND (reference sequence). Here the CDR3 DNA reads TGTGCCAGTACCCCGGACTTAAATGGGGAAAGAGGTGAAAAACTGTTTTTT. Amino acids: CASTPDLNGERGEKLFF.

This clone has just one count. The V gene is TRBV18, the J gene TRBJ2-7, with a tentative D call TRBD2 (6 bases). Trimming took 1 base from V and 0 from J, leaving 10 bases between them. The CDR3 runs 15 residues. The germline CDR1 and CDR2 sequences are KGHSH and LQKENI. The CDR3 loop reads CASSPLAGFSYEQYF. DNA for the CDR3: TGTGCCAGCTCACCACTGGCGGGATTCTCCTACGAGCAGTACTTC.

The genes are TRBV27 and TRBJ2-3, with 7 bases aligning to TRBD1. The germline V gene has CDR1 MNHEY and CDR2 SMNVEV (reference sequence). This CDR3 contains 16 residues. Trimming removed 4 bases from V and 7 bases from J; junction bases left unmatched: 14. The CDR3 bases are TGTGCCAGCAGTTACCGAGGGACAGCGCCCATATATACGCAGTATTTT. Amino acids: CASSYRGTAPIYTQYF.

The chain carries TRBV7-2 and TRBJ2-5, with TRBD1 matching 10 bases. CDR1 SGHTA and CDR2 FQGNSA come from the germline V gene. CDR3 size: 17 residues. Trimming took 1 base from V and 4 from J; bases not matched to a gene: 9. Here the CDR3 reads CASSLVSDRGRGETQYF. For the CDR3, the DNA is TGTGCCAGCAGCTTAGTATCCGACAGGGGGCGCGGAGAGACCCAGTACTTC.

The V call is TRBV6-6, the J call TRBJ2-7, with 7 bases matching TRBD1. The trim removed 0 bases at V and 4 bases at J, leaving 6 bases unmatched. The CDR3 extends over 15 amino acids. Germline V gene lookup returns CDR1 MNHNY and CDR2 SVGAGI (reference sequence). The DNA of the CDR3 is TGTGCCAGCAGTTACTCCGGGACAGAGCCTTACGAGCAGTACTTC. Its protein product is CASSYSGTEPYEQYF.

This chain connects TRBV5-4 to TRBJ2-2, with TRBD2 matching over 7 bases. V was pared by 0 bases and J by 2 bases, with 4 bases of the junction left unmatched. CDR3 length: 16 amino acids. From germline, CDR1 is SGHNT and CDR2 YYREEE (reference sequence). The CDR3 DNA reads TGTGCCAGCAGCTTGGAGGCGGGGGTAAACACCGGGGAGCTGTTTTTT. It is translated as CASSLEAGVNTGELFF.

The genes are TRBV2 and TRBJ2-5; D is perhaps TRBD1 (6 bases). The CDR3 consists of 14 residues. V lost 6 bases and J lost 2, with 13 bases in between. In germline, CDR1 is SNHLY, CDR2 FYNNEI. In nucleotides, the CDR3 is TGTGCCAGCAGACCAGGGGCGATTCAAGAGACCCAGTACTTC. This encodes CASRPGAIQETQYF.

This clone was counted ten times or more. The CDR3 is CASSLRGQDTQYF. CDR3 sequence (DNA): TGTGCCAGCAGCTTGAGAGGGCAGGATACGCAGTATTTT. V gene TRBV5-4 combines with J gene TRBJ2-3, with D perhaps matching TRBD2 (5 bases). Germline lookup yields CDR1 SGHNT and CDR2 YYREEE (reference sequence). This CDR3 has 13 amino acids. V gave up 1 base and J gave up 6 bases, with 9 bases separating them.

The CDR3: CASSGTGREKLFF. The CDR3, as DNA: TGTGCCAGCAGTGGGACAGGGAGGGAAAAACTGTTTTTT. The gene calls are TRBV28 and TRBJ1-4; 9 bases are a match to TRBD1. Germline V CDR1 and CDR2: MDHEN, SYDVKM. V shed 5 bases and J 8 bases; nucleotides not matched to a gene: 3. This CDR3 region has 13 residues.

The chain uses TRBV28 and TRBJ1-5; D is uncertain. V lost 7 bases to trimming and J lost 2 bases, with 12 bases between them. Germline V gene lookup returns CDR1 MDHEN and CDR2 SYDVKM. The CDR3 has 14 amino acids. In DNA form, the CDR3 reads TGTGCCAGCACCGAAGCCTGGGGCAATCAGCCCCAGCATTTT. It translates to CASTEAWGNQPQHF. The variable domain in full, with the rest retrieved from reference TRBV28 and TRBJ1-5, is DVKVTQSSRYLVKRTGEKVFLECVQDMDHENMFWYRQDPGLGLRLIYFSYDVKMKEKGDIPEGYSVSREKKERFSLILESASTNQTSMYLCASTEAWGNQPQHFGDGTRLSIL.

In this sample, this clone turned up once. The chain carries TRBV7-9 and TRBJ2-3, with 8 bases that match TRBD2. The CDR3 length is 15 residues. V lost 4 bases and J lost 6; bases outside the gene matches: 9. Germline-derived CDR1 and CDR2 are SEHNR and FQNEAQ (reference sequence). The DNA of the CDR3 is TGTGCCAGCAGCTACAGAGCGGGAGTCACGGATACGCAGTATTTT. Its translation: CASSYRAGVTDTQYF.

Only one count was recorded for this clone. DNA for the CDR3: TGCGCCAGCAGCTTGGGTAGGGCCACCTCGGGGGGTGAGCAGTTCTTC. Amino acid sequence: CASSLGRATSGGEQFF. V and J are TRBV5-1 and TRBJ2-1; TRBD2 aligns across 7 bases. The CDR3 spans 16 residues. V trimming: 0 bases; J trimming: 9 bases; junction bases outside the gene matches: 12. CDR1 is SGHRS and CDR2 is YFSETQ in the germline V gene.

The chain joins TRBV5-1 to TRBJ1-2; no clear D. CDR1 and CDR2 from the germline V gene are SGHRS and YFSETQ. Trimming stripped 0 bases from V and 3 bases from J, with 12 bases between. This CDR3 region has 15 residues. The CDR3: CASSLVGGLDYGYTF. The CDR3 region has the DNA TGCGCCAGCAGCTTGGTAGGTGGGTTGGACTATGGCTACACCTTC.

The V call is TRBV7-2, the J call TRBJ1-2; D is undetermined. The germline V gene encodes CDR1 SGHTA and CDR2 FQGNSA. The CDR3 length is 15 residues. V lost 1 base, J lost 7 bases, and 16 bases lay in between. The chain's CDR3 is CASSLVVWGSGGYTF. CDR3 bases: TGTGCCAGCAGCTTAGTGGTGTGGGGAAGCGGTGGCTACACCTTC.

A few counts support this clone. The chain has TRBV6-1 and TRBJ2-7; D gene unclear. CDR1 is MNHNS, CDR2 SASEGT, per germline. Trimming removed 2 bases at V and 3 bases at J, with 11 bases between. This CDR3 has 14 residues. CDR3 bases: TGTGCCAGCAGTGAATTCGGCGGAAACTACGAGCAGTACTTC. It translates to CASSEFGGNYEQYF.

The chain uses TRBV5-1 and TRBJ1-2; D possibly corresponds to TRBD1 (5 bases). Germline values: CDR1 SGHRS, CDR2 YFSETQ. V dropped 7 bases and J dropped 7 bases, with 20 bases sitting between them. The CDR3 contains 14 residues. In DNA form, the CDR3 reads TGCGCCAGCCGCCCCGGGCAGGGAGGTGGTGGCTACACCTTC. Translated, it gives CASRPGQGGGGYTF.

This clone turned up a few times. The gene calls are TRBV21-1 and TRBJ1-5; TRBD1, the table's D call, was not compared with the DNA. TRBV21-1 is flagged as a pseudogene. CDR3 length: 14 amino acids. The CDR3 DNA sequence: TGTGCCCGCTACCGTTTAGGGGTAAATCAGCCCCAGCATTTT. This sequence encodes CARYRLGVNQPQHF.

The J gene is TRBJ2-7, the V gene TRBV5-1; D remains ambiguous. The CDR3 sequence is 16 residues long. Germline V gene sequence: CDR1 SGHRS, CDR2 YFSETQ. Trimming left V 2 bases short and J 2 bases short, with 17 bases between. CDR3 sequence (DNA): TGCGCCAGCAGCTTAGCCAGGTCCAATGACCCCTACGAGCAGTACTTC. As protein: CASSLARSNDPYEQYF.

The chain couples TRBV21-1 to TRBJ2-7. TRBV21-1 is deemed a pseudogene. The CDR3 totals 15 residues. The CDR3 protein is CASSKAIRFACEQYF. Written as DNA, the CDR3 is TGTGCCAGCAGCAAAGCTATCCGATTCGCATGCGAGCAGTACTTC.

This clone was detected only a few times. The V and J genes are TRBV18 and TRBJ2-1; D gene uncertain. This CDR3 spans 16 amino acids. Germline CDR1 is KGHSH and CDR2 is LQKENI. V was clipped by 2 bases and J by 4 bases, with 15 bases between them. The CDR3 bases are TGTGCCAGCTCACCATGGGTACGGACGGAATACAATGAGCAGTTCTTC. This gives the protein CASSPWVRTEYNEQFF.